The 17 T cell receptor beta chains below come from one sample, sequenced in a study of Graves' ophthalmopathy and Graves' hyperthyroidism. RNA transcripts yielded amplified TCR beta CDR3 regions. RT-PCR in the first round used HTBI primers; a second-round multiplex PCR followed. TCRdb ran MiXCR on the multiplex PCR reads and lists one entry per CDR3 protein. The sample holds around 590,000 distinct CDR3 sequences, roughly 40% seen once. The material sequenced was peripheral blood or thyroid tissue (not recorded which). The source is an adult man with Graves' hyperthyroidism.

About this clonotype: A much larger clone differs from this one at a single base, so this may be a read error. The chain is built from TRBV19 and TRBJ1-5; 7 bases agree with TRBD1. The CDR3 is 16 residues long. Germline V gives CDR1 LNHDA, CDR2 SQIVND (reference sequence). The CDR3 loop is CAGSMTGTDSNQPQHF. CDR3 nucleotide sequence: TGTGCCGGTAGTATGACCGGGACAGATAGCAATCAGCCCCAGCATTTT.

The chain is built from TRBV7-9 and TRBJ2-5; D is possibly TRBD2 (6 bases). V was trimmed by 2 bases and J by 11 bases, leaving 12 bases between them. Germline V gene lookup returns CDR1 SEHNR and CDR2 FQNEAQ (reference sequence). CDR3 length equals 12 residues. The DNA of the CDR3 is TGTGCCAGCAGCTTAATGCGACTAGAGCAGTACTTC. It codes for CASSLMRLEQYF.

This chain links TRBV7-6 with TRBJ2-3; D assignment may be TRBD1 or TRBD2 (5 bases each). V gave up 1 base and J gave up 2 bases, with 10 bases separating them. The CDR3 has 15 residues. Germline-derived CDR1 and CDR2 are SGHVS and FNYEAQ. The CDR3 spells CASSLGDGPTDTQYF. The CDR3 DNA reads TGTGCCAGCAGCTTAGGGGACGGACCCACAGATACGCAGTATTTT.

In this sample, this clonotype turned up many times. The chain's CDR3 is CASSLDLVVGGDEQYF. As DNA, the CDR3 is TGCGCCAGCAGCTTGGATCTAGTGGTCGGGGGAGACGAGCAGTACTTC. This chain uses TRBV5-1 with TRBJ2-7; TRBD2 might be the D (6 bases). The CDR3 sequence is 16 residues long. Between the trimmed V and J ends, which lost 0 bases and 5 bases, there was a span of 18 bases. CDR1 and CDR2 (germline): SGHRS, YFSETQ.

As to this clonotype: This may be a read error: a much more frequent sequence differs by one nucleotide. The chain has TRBV12-3 or TRBV12-4 and TRBJ1-5; possible D gene TRBD1, 6 bases. The CDR3 consists of 15 residues. The V and J ends lost 1 base and 7 bases respectively, with 14 bases between them. CDR3 sequence: CASSLDRNRAQPQHF. The CDR3 nucleotides read TGTGCCAGCAGTTTAGACAGGAACAGGGCCCAGCCCCAGCATTTT.

The rearrangement uses TRBV20-1 and TRBJ1-2; maybe TRBD1 (5 bases). Germline V gives CDR1 DFQATT, CDR2 SNEGSKA (reference sequence). This CDR3 spans 12 amino acids. V lost 1 base to trimming and J lost 6 bases, with 9 bases between them. This CDR3 reads CSARGGVHGYTF. CDR3 sequence (DNA): TGCAGTGCTAGAGGGGGGGTCCATGGCTACACCTTC.

On this clonotype itself: One base away lies a much larger clone, so this may be a sequencing read error. The chain carries TRBV6-2 or TRBV6-3 and TRBJ1-3; D remains unclear. Germline-derived CDR1 and CDR2 are MNHEY and SVGEGT. This CDR3 has 14 residues. The CDR3 loop reads CASSSVDSGNTICF. The DNA for the CDR3 is TGTGCCAGCTCCTCCGTCGATTCTGGAAACACCATATGTTTT.

For this clonotype: A read error may explain this, as a much larger clone is one base away. The J gene is TRBJ2-5, the V gene TRBV10-3; 15 bases agree with TRBD2. There are 16 residues in the CDR3. Germline V gene data show CDR1 as ENHRY and CDR2 as SYGVKD. The CDR3 spells CVISDLGLAGGETQYF. CDR3 nucleotides: TGTGTCATCAGTGATCTGGGACTAGCGGGAGGAGAGACCCAGTACTTC.

The chain couples TRBV29-1 to TRBJ2-7; TRBD2 matches at 12 bases. The J call may be faulty, since TRBJ2-1 better matches the DNA end. Germline V lookup: CDR1 SQVTM, CDR2 ANQGSEA. The CDR3 has 16 amino acids. CDR3 loop: CSVESGLAGTYNEQFF. The DNA for the CDR3 is TGCAGCGTTGAATCCGGACTAGCGGGGACCTACAATGAGCAGTTCTTC.

The CDR3 loop is CATSDARAGGYTF. The CDR3 DNA follows: TGTGCCACCAGTGATGCGAGGGCGGGGGGCTACACCTTC. The chain combines TRBV24-1 with TRBJ1-2; D ambiguous. CDR1 and CDR2 (germline): KGHDR, SFDVKD. The CDR3 sequence is 13 residues long. V lost 3 bases and J 8 bases, leaving 12 bases between the germline ends.

In its sample, this clonotype was seen a few times. The rearrangement links TRBV20-1 to TRBJ1-5, with no clear D. Trimming removed 1 base from V and 4 bases from J, with 14 bases in between. Germline V lookup: CDR1 DFQATT, CDR2 SNEGSKA (reference sequence). This CDR3 region has 15 residues. CDR3 in DNA: TGCAGTGCTAGAGGCACGACCTGGGGAAATCAGCCCCAGCATTTT. This encodes CSARGTTWGNQPQHF.

This clonotype was counted a few times. V usage is TRBV2 and J usage is TRBJ2-1; the D gene is possibly TRBD1 (5 bases). This CDR3 is built from 14 residues. The ends were cut back, 3 bases at V and 8 bases at J, with 14 bases in the middle. From germline, CDR1 is SNHLY and CDR2 FYNNEI. The CDR3 spells CASSEVSWGDEQFF. The CDR3 DNA follows: TGTGCCAGCAGTGAGGTTTCTTGGGGCGATGAGCAGTTCTTC.

Many counts were recorded for this clonotype. This chain links TRBV6-5 with TRBJ1-5; D may be TRBD1 (6 bases). Per germline, CDR1 MNHEY and CDR2 SVGAGI. Between the trimmed V and J ends, which lost 2 bases and 6 bases, there was a span of 8 bases. The CDR3 consists of 13 residues. The CDR3 sequence: CASSYQGRQPQHF. As DNA, the CDR3 is TGTGCCAGCAGTTACCAGGGGCGTCAGCCCCAGCATTTT.

This clonotype was observed a handful of times. This chain connects TRBV4-1 to TRBJ1-6; the D is unclear. The CDR3 loop spans 18 amino acids. Trimming cost V 0 bases and J 6 bases, with 18 bases left between them. CDR1 is MGHRA and CDR2 is YSYEKL in the germline V gene. CDR3 residues: CASSQDHELGQFNSPLHF. DNA of the CDR3: TGCGCCAGCAGCCAAGACCATGAATTAGGGCAGTTTAATTCACCCCTCCACTTT.

The sample holds one count of this clonotype. The chain recombines TRBV29-1 with TRBJ2-7; 12 bases are a match to TRBD2. The CDR3 covers 19 residues. V lost 2 bases, J lost 4 bases, and 18 bases stayed unmatched. The germline CDR1 and CDR2 sequences are SQVTM and ANQGSEA. The CDR3 coding sequence is TGCAGCGTTGAATGCCCCCCTAGCGGGGGGGCCTGGATGTCTTACGAGCAGTACTTC. This encodes CSVECPPSGGAWMSYEQYF.

The J gene is TRBJ1-4, the V gene TRBV18; D is unclear. The CDR3 consists of 13 residues. V shed 3 bases and J shed 8 bases, with 10 bases lying between them. Germline lookup yields CDR1 KGHSH and CDR2 LQKENI. CDR3 bases: TGTGCCAGCTCACCCTCTCGCGGGGAAAAACTGTTTTTT. Translating gives CASSPSRGEKLFF.

This clonotype appeared many times. The chain uses TRBV7-9 and TRBJ1-2; no firm D call. The CDR3 runs 16 residues. Trimming took 4 bases from V and 0 from J, leaving 15 bases between them. From germline, CDR1 is SEHNR and CDR2 FQNEAQ (reference sequence). CDR3 coding DNA: TGTGCCAGCAGCTCGGCCGGGCTCCAGGCTAACTATGGCTACACCTTC. This translates into CASSSAGLQANYGYTF.